This T cell receptor (beta chain) is from a study of cytomegalovirus exposure and HLA in healthy donors. Study background: Of all 400 or so donors who were genotyped, roughly 85% belonged to the Caucasian-associated ancestry cluster.

The count of this clone is one. Antigen specificity is unknown. The PCR had 60 Vbeta and 13 Jbeta primers. TCRdb keeps only in-frame clones here, not all; method: immunoSEQ multiplex PCR. This sample carries about 170,000 clones, around 77% of them seen once, and the ten largest clones take approximately 2.1%. Study-wide results and caveats: CMV serostatus alone was available as immune exposure information. According to a later analysis, donors in an Asian-associated ancestry cluster reportedly had fewer N-insertions than the roughly 720-donor mean. In an earlier analysis, about 87% or about 30%: the productive usage of most TCR beta V segments.

The CDR3 is made up of 14 amino acids. With V trimmed by 2 bases and J by 4 bases, 5 bases remained unmatched. Germline V CDR1 and CDR2: SGHRS, YFSETQ. The receptor was isolated from a woman aged 25-40 years in good health and CMV-seropositive. The chain recombines TRBV5-1 with TRBJ1-2; 7 bases align to TRBD1. The specimen was PBMCs. Written as DNA, the CDR3 is TGCGCCAGCAGCTTTCAGGGGGTCACCTATGGCTACACCTTC. It encodes CASSFQGVTYGYTF.